Listed here are 9 T cell receptor beta chains from one sample, sequenced in a study of T cells after yellow fever vaccination. TCRdb reprocessed the 5' RACE reads with MiXCR, giving one entry per CDR3 protein. The data show about 69,000 distinct CDR3 sequences, around 6.2% seen once. The source was CD4+ T cells sorted from PBMCs, collected around 14 days after the first yellow fever vaccination. These receptors were collected from a man aged 18 to 30 who received the YFV17D yellow fever vaccine.

This clonotype was recorded at least ten times. The chain employs TRBV27 and TRBJ1-1, with D possibly being TRBD1 (5 bases). Trimming cost V 5 bases and J 4 bases, with 26 bases left between them. Germline CDR1 MNHEY, CDR2 SMNVEV (reference sequence). The CDR3 has 18 residues. The CDR3 DNA sequence: TGTGCCAGCAGTCCCCGGGACGGCGACGCCCAGGGTAGCACTGAAGCTTTCTTT. It encodes CASSPRDGDAQGSTEAFF.

This clonotype was seen at least ten times. J is TRBJ2-5 and V is TRBV15; 7 bases line up with TRBD2. The junction had 14 bases not matched to a gene; V was cut back by 8 bases and J by 5 bases. Germline CDR1 and CDR2: LNHNV and YYDKDF (reference sequence). This CDR3 has 15 residues. CDR3 sequence reads: CATGAGDAAWETQYF. For the CDR3, the DNA is TGTGCCACCGGCGCGGGGGATGCTGCATGGGAGACCCAGTACTTC. Full variable domain (missing parts from reference TRBV15 and TRBJ2-5): DAMVIQNPRYQVTQFGKPVTLSCSQTLNHNVMYWYQQKSSQAPKLLFHYYDKDFNNEADTPDNFQSRRPNTSFCFLDIRSPGLGDTAMYLCATGAGDAAWETQYFGPGTRLLVL.

In its sample, this clonotype was seen many times. CDR3 DNA: TGTGCCATCAGTGGTGGACTAGCTGGCGGGGAGCTGTTTTTT. Translating it yields CAISGGLAGGELFF. The rearrangement joins TRBV10-3 to TRBJ2-2; 8 bases agree with TRBD2. Germline V gene sequence: CDR1 ENHRY, CDR2 SYGVKD. CDR3 size: 14 residues. J lost 7 bases, V lost 4 bases, and 5 bases had no gene match.

This clonotype was detected ten times or more. The germline gene is not matched at one end of the junction; a read error may be the cause. V gene TRBV20-1 combines with J gene TRBJ2-3, with TRBD2 matching over 8 bases. The germline V gene has CDR1 DFQATT and CDR2 SNEGSKA (reference sequence). CDR3 length: 11 amino acids. The CDR3 region has the DNA TGTACGGGGGGGCCGGGAGATACGCAGTATTTT. Amino acids: CTGGPGDTQYF.

There are many counts of this clonotype. The chain employs TRBV5-6 and TRBJ2-7, with D unresolved. CDR3 length: 12 residues. Trimming left V 5 bases short and J 6 bases short, with 12 bases between. Germline lookup yields CDR1 SGHDT and CDR2 YYEEEE. CDR3 coding DNA: TGTGCCAGCAGTCAGAGACTTGGCGAGCAGTACTTC. Its protein product is CASSQRLGEQYF.

This clonotype showed up many times. The chain's CDR3 is CSVVGGRGGTDTQYF. CDR3 coding DNA: TGCAGCGTCGTTGGGGGAAGGGGGGGCACAGATACGCAGTATTTT. The V call is TRBV29-1, the J call TRBJ2-3; TRBD1 or TRBD2 may be the D gene (6 bases each). Germline loops: CDR1 SQVTM, CDR2 ANQGSEA. With 6 bases removed from V and 1 base from J, the gap between germline ends came to 17 bases. The CDR3 loop spans 15 amino acids.

This clonotype appeared many times. The rearrangement joins TRBV4-3 to TRBJ1-1; D not resolved. The V gene lost 0 bases and the J gene lost 0 bases, with 11 bases spanning the gap. CDR1 and CDR2 (germline): LGHNA, YSLEER. The CDR3 totals 16 residues. CDR3 bases: TGCGCCAGCAGCCAAGAATATCACAGTATGAACACTGAAGCTTTCTTT. It yields the protein CASSQEYHSMNTEAFF.

This clonotype was recorded many times. DNA of the CDR3: TGTGCCAGCAGTTATGGAGACAGGGATAATGAAAAACTGTTTTTT. Translating gives CASSYGDRDNEKLFF. V and J are TRBV6-5 and TRBJ1-4, with TRBD1 identical over 7 bases. The CDR3 has 15 amino acids. Germline V CDR1 and CDR2: MNHEY, SVGAGI. V was clipped by 3 bases and J by 4 bases; unmatched bases: 5.

This clonotype was detected many times. The CDR3 loop is CASSTSGGAEETQYF. DNA of the CDR3: TGCGCCAGCTCGACTAGCGGGGGGGCAGAGGAGACCCAGTACTTC. The chain couples TRBV5-1 to TRBJ2-5; TRBD2 aligns across 14 bases. This CDR3 contains 15 residues. Looked up from germline, CDR1 is SGHRS and CDR2 is YFSETQ. Trimming cost V 7 bases and J 5 bases; bases outside gene matches: 7.